The present T cell receptor beta chain was sequenced within a study of preoperative IRX-2 immunotherapy in early breast cancer. The treatment denotes: preoperative locoregional IRX-2 cytokine immunotherapy. Preoperative locoregional IRX-2 cytokine immunotherapy was tested in the phase Ib source study. Germline V gene lookup returns CDR1 MNHNS and CDR2 SASEGT. The CDR3 has 14 residues. Trimming at V came to 3 bases and at J to 5 bases, leaving 7 bases not matched to a gene. Sequencing used immunoSEQ multiplex PCR; TCRdb keeps in-frame clones, though not all of them. The sample has about 23,000 clones, around 91% seen once.

This TCR came from a human donor with breast cancer. The V gene is TRBV6-1, the J gene TRBJ2-7; 7 bases are shared with TRBD1. Sequenced material: tumor tissue, taken after IRX-2 immunotherapy. The DNA for the CDR3 is TGTGCCAGCAGTGAGCGACAGGGTCGGGACGAGCAGTACTTC. This translates into CASSERQGRDEQYF.